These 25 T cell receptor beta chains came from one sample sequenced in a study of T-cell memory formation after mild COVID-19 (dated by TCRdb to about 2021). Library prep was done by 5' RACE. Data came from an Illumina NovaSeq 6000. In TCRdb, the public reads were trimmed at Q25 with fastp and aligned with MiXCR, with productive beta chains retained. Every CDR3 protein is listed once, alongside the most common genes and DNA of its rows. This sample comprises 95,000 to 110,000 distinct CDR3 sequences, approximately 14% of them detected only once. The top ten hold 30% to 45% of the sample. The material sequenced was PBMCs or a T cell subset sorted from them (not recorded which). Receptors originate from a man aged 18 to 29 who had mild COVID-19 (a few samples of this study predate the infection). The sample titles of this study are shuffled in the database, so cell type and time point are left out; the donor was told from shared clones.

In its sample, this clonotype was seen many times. The CDR3 loop is CASSPNGGTGELFF. In DNA, the CDR3 is TGTGCCAGCAGCCCTAATGGGGGGACCGGGGAGCTGTTTTTT. The chain couples TRBV2 to TRBJ2-2, with D maybe TRBD2 (6 bases). CDR3 size: 14 residues. Germline V CDR1 and CDR2: SNHLY, FYNNEI. V was pared by 6 bases and J by 5 bases, with 13 bases between.

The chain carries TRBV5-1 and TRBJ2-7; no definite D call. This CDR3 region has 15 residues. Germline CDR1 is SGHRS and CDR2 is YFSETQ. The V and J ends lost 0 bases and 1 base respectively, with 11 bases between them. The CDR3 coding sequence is TGCGCCAGCAGCTTGGATCCAGCTTTTTCCTACGAGCAGTACTTC. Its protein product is CASSLDPAFSYEQYF.

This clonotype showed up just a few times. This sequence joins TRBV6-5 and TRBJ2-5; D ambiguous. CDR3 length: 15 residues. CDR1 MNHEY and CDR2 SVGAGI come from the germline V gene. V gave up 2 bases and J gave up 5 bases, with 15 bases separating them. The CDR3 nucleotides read TGTGCCAGCAGTTACGTCTACCAAGGATCGGAGACCCAGTACTTC. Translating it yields CASSYVYQGSETQYF.

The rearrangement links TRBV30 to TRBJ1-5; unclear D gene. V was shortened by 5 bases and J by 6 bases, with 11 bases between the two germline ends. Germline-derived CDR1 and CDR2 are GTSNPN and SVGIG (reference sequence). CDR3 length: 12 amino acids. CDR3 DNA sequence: TGTGCCTGGGGTCAGGAGGGTCAGCCCCAGCATTTT. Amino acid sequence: CAWGQEGQPQHF.

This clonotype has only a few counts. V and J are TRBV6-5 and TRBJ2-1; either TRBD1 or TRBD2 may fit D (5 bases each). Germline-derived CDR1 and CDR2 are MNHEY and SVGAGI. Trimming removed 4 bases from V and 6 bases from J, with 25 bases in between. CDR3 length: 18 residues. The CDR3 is CASSFLRDVKGPANEQFF. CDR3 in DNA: TGTGCCAGCAGTTTCCTCCGGGACGTAAAGGGCCCAGCCAATGAGCAGTTCTTC.

CDR3 sequence: CASSPRRADQPQHF. In DNA form, the CDR3 reads TGTGCCAGCAGCCCCCGGCGGGCCGATCAGCCCCAGCATTTT. The rearrangement links TRBV7-8 to TRBJ1-5; D call uncertain. Germline V CDR1 and CDR2: SGHVS, FQNEAQ. The CDR3 is 14 amino acids. Trimming took 5 bases from V and 5 from J, leaving 13 bases between them.

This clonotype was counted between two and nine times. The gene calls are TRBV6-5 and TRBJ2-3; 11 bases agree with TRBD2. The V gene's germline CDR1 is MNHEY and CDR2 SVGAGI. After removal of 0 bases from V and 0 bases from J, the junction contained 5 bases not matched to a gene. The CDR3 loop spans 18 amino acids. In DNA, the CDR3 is TGTGCCAGCAGTTACTCTCCTAGCGGGGGGTCTAGCACAGATACGCAGTATTTT. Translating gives CASSYSPSGGSSTDTQYF.

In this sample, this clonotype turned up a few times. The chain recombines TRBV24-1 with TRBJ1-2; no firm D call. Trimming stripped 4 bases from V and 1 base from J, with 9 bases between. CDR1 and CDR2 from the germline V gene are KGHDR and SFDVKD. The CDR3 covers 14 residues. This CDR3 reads CATSDSQLNYGYTF. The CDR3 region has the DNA TGTGCCACCAGTGACAGCCAACTTAACTATGGCTACACCTTC.

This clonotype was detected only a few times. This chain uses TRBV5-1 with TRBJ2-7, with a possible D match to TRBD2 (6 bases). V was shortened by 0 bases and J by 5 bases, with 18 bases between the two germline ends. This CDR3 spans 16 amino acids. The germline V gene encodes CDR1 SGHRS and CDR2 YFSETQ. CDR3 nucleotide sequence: TGCGCCAGCAGCTTGGCTGGCGGGGAGTTAAGGAACGAGCAGTACGTC. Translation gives CASSLAGGELRNEQYV.

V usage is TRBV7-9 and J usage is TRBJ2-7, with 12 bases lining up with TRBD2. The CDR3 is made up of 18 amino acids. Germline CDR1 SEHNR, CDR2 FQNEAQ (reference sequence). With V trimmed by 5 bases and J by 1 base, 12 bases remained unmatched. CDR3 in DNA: TGTGCCAGCAGCCCGACTCAGACTAGCGGGGGAGGGTCCTACGAGCAGTACTTC. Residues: CASSPTQTSGGGSYEQYF.

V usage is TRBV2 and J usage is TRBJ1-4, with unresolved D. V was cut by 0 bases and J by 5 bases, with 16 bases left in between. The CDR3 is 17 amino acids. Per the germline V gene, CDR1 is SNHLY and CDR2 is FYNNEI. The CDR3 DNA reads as TGTGCCAGCAGTGAAGCTGCGGTCCTGAACATAAATGAAAAACTGTTTTTT. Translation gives CASSEAAVLNINEKLFF. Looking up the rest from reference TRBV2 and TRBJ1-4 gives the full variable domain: EPEVTQTPSHQVTQMGQEVILRCVPISNHLYFYWYRQILGQKVEFLVSFYNNEISEKSEIFDDQFSVERPDGSNFTLKIRSTKLEDSAMYFCASSEAAVLNINEKLFFGSGTQLSVL.

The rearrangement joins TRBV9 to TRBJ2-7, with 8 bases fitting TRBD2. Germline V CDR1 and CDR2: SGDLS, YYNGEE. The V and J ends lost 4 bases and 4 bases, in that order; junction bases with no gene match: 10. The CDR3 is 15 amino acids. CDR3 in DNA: TGTGCCAGCAGCCTGAGCGGGGGCCGGGGGTACGAGCAGTACTTC. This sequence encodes CASSLSGGRGYEQYF.

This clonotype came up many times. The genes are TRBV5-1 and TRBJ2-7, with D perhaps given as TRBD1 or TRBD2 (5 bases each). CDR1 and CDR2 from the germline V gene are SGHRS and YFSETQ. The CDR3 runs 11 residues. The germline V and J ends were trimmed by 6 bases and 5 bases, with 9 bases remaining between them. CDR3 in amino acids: CASTEGNEQYF. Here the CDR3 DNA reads TGCGCCAGCACCGAGGGGAACGAGCAGTACTTC.

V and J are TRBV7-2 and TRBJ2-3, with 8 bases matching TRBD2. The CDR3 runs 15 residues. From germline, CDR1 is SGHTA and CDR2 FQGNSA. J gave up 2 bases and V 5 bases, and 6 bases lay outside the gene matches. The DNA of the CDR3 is TGTGCCAGCAGCCCGGGGGGGCCCCTCACAGATACGCAGTATTTT. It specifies CASSPGGPLTDTQYF.

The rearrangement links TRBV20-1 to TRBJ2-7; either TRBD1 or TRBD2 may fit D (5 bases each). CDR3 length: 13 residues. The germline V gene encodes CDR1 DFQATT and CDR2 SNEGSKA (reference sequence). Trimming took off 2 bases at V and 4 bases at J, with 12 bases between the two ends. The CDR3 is CSARSRDDYEQYF. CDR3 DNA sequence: TGCAGTGCTAGATCCCGGGACGATTACGAGCAGTACTTC.

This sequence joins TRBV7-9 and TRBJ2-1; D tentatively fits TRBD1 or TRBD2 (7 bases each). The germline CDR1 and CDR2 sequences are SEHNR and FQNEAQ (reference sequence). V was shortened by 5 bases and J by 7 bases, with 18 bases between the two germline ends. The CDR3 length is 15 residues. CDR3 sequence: CASSGGVRGGNEQFF. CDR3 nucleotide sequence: TGTGCCAGCAGCGGTGGAGTCAGGGGGGGAAATGAGCAGTTCTTC.

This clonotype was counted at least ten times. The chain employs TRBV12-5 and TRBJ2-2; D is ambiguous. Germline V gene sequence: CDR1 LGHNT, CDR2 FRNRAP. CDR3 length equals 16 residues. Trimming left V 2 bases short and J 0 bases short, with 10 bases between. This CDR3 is CASGLPKLTNTGELFF. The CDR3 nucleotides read TGTGCTAGTGGTTTGCCCAAGCTTACGAACACCGGGGAGCTGTTTTTT. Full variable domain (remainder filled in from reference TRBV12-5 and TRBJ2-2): DARVTQTPRHKVTEMGQEVTMRCQPILGHNTVFWYRQTMMQGLELLAYFRNRAPLDDSGMPKDRFSAEMPDATLATLKIQPSEPRDSAVYFCASGLPKLTNTGELFFGEGSRLTVL.

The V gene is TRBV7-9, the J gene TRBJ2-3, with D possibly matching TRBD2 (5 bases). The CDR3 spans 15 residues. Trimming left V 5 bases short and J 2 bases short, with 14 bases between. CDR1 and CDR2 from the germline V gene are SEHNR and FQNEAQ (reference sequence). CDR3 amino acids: CASSPNLAYTDTQYF. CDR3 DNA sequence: TGTGCCAGCAGCCCGAACCTAGCTTACACAGATACGCAGTATTTT. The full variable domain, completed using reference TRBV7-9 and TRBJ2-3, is DTGVSQNPRHKITKRGQNVTFRCDPISEHNRLYWYRQTLGQGPEFLTYFQNEAQLEKSRLLSDRFSAERPKGSFSTLEIQRTEQGDSAMYLCASSPNLAYTDTQYFGPGTRLTVL.

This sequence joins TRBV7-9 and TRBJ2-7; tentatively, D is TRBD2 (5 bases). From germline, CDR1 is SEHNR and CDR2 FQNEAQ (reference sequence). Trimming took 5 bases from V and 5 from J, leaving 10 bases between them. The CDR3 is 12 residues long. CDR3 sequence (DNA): TGTGCCAGCAGCGGACTCATCAACGAGCAGTACTTC. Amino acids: CASSGLINEQYF.

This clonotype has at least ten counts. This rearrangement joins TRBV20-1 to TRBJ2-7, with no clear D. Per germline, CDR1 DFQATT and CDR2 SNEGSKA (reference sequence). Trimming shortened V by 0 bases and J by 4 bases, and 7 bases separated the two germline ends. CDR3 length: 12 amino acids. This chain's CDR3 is CSARDRAYEQYF. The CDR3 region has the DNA TGCAGTGCTAGAGATCGGGCTTACGAGCAGTACTTC.

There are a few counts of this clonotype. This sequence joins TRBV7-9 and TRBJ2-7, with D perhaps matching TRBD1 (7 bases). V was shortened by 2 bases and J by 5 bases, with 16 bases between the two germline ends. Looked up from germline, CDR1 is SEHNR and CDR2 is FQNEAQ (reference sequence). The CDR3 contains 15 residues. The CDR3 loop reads CASSLRDRDWNEQYF. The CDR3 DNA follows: TGTGCCAGCAGCTTACGCGACAGGGACTGGAACGAGCAGTACTTC.

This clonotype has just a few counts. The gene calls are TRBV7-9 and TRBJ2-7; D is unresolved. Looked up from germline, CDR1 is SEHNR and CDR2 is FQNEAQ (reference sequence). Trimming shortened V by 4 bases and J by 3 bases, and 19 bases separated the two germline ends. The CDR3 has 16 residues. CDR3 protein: CASSSGLTGTRYEQYF. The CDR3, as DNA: TGTGCCAGCAGCTCGGGTTTGACTGGCACCCGCTACGAGCAGTACTTC. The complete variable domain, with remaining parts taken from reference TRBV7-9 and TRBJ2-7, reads DTGVSQNPRHKITKRGQNVTFRCDPISEHNRLYWYRQTLGQGPEFLTYFQNEAQLEKSRLLSDRFSAERPKGSFSTLEIQRTEQGDSAMYLCASSSGLTGTRYEQYFGPGTRLTVT.

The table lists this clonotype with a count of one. CDR3 coding DNA: TGTGCCAGCGGACTTATCACAGATACGCAGTATTTT. Encoded protein: CASGLITDTQYF. V usage is TRBV27 and J usage is TRBJ2-3, with D possibly TRBD2 on 5 matching bases. The length of the CDR3 is 12 residues. The V gene's germline CDR1 is MNHEY and CDR2 SMNVEV (reference sequence). The germline V and J ends were trimmed by 8 bases and 2 bases, with 8 bases remaining between them.

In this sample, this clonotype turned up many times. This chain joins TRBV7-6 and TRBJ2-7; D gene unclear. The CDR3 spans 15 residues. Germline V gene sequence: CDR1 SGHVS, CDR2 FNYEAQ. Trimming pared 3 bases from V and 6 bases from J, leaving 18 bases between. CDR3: CASSFGRGSVGEQYF. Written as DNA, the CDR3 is TGTGCCAGCAGCTTCGGCCGAGGATCGGTAGGCGAGCAGTACTTC.

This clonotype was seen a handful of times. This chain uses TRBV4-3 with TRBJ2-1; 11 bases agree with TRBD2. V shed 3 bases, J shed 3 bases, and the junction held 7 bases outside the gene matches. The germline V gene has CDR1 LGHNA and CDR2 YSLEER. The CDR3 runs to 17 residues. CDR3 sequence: CASSHAFGLAGYNEQFF. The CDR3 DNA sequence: TGCGCCAGCAGCCATGCTTTTGGACTAGCGGGCTACAATGAGCAGTTCTTC.